The 14 T cell receptor beta chains given below trace back to one sample, sequenced in a study of blood T cell repertoires in COVID-19. The data were produced by immunoSEQ multiplex PCR, yet TCRdb's version contains in-frame clones alone and is incomplete. The repertoire consists of around 260,000 clones, with approximately 87% occurring once and the leading ten covering approximately 2.2%. Sequencing input: peripheral blood. These receptors were taken from a woman between 50 and 59 years old with acute or convalescent COVID-19.

The gene calls are TRBV24-1 and TRBJ2-1; D possibly corresponds to TRBD2 (5 bases). The CDR3 contains 14 residues. CDR1 KGHDR and CDR2 SFDVKD come from the germline V gene. The V gene lost 1 base and the J gene lost 7 bases, with 10 bases spanning the gap. CDR3: CATSDLGRLNEQFF. The CDR3 DNA reads as TGTGCCACCAGTGATTTAGGCCGACTAAATGAGCAGTTCTTC.

The V and J genes are TRBV6-5 and TRBJ2-3; the match to TRBD2 covers 7 bases. The CDR3 is 15 amino acids. With 6 bases clipped from V and 6 bases from J, the junction kept 12 bases outside the gene matches. Germline loops: CDR1 MNHEY, CDR2 SVGAGI. CDR3 bases: TGTGCCAGCAGACGGGTGGGAGACGGGGGGGATACGCAGTATTTT. It is translated as CASRRVGDGGDTQYF.

The J gene is TRBJ1-3, the V gene TRBV9, with D possibly TRBD1 on 6 matching bases. Per the germline V gene, CDR1 is SGDLS and CDR2 is YYNGEE. The V gene lost 0 bases and the J gene lost 1 base, with 14 bases spanning the gap. The CDR3 contains 17 residues. The CDR3 DNA is TGTGCCAGCAGCGTAGGTGGAGGAACAGGGTCTGGAAACACCATATATTTT. Residues: CASSVGGGTGSGNTIYF.

DNA for the CDR3: TGCGCCAGCAGCTCAGGGGCGGCTCTTATCGGGGAGCTGTTTTTT. Protein sequence: CASSSGAALIGELFF. This rearrangement joins TRBV5-1 to TRBJ2-2; D possibly corresponds to TRBD1 (6 bases). Germline loops: CDR1 SGHRS, CDR2 YFSETQ. The V end lost 3 bases, the J end lost 7 bases, and 16 bases lay between the germline ends. This CDR3 comprises 15 residues. The variable domain in full, with the rest retrieved from reference TRBV5-1 and TRBJ2-2, is KAGVTQTPRYLIKTRGQQVTLSCSPISGHRSVSWYQQTPGQGLQFLFEYFSETQRNKGNFPGRFSGRQFSNSRSEMNVSTLELGDSALYLCASSSGAALIGELFFGEGSRLTVL.

The J gene is TRBJ2-7, the V gene TRBV21-1; TRBD1 is the table's D call and was not checked against the DNA. TRBV21-1 is shown as a pseudogene. This CDR3 has 16 residues. CDR3 bases: TGTGCCAGCAGCGCCCGCGGACAGGAAAGCTCCTACGAGCAGTACTTC. It translates to CASSARGQESSYEQYF.

V usage is TRBV6-5 and J usage is TRBJ2-3, with no clear D. Trimming took 7 bases from V and 6 from J, leaving 11 bases between them. Germline CDR1 and CDR2: MNHEY and SVGAGI. The CDR3 sequence is 12 residues long. CDR3 DNA: TGTGCCAGCACCTACCGTGGTGATACGCAGTATTTT. Its translation: CASTYRGDTQYF.

The chain recombines TRBV2 with TRBJ1-4; weak D call: TRBD1 (5 bases). Germline V gene data show CDR1 as SNHLY and CDR2 as FYNNEI. The CDR3 spans 14 residues. Trimming shortened V by 4 bases and J by 0 bases, and 6 bases separated the two germline ends. CDR3 sequence (DNA): TGTGCCAGCAGTGCCAGGGCAACTAATGAAAAACTGTTTTTT. It yields the protein CASSARATNEKLFF.

The chain uses TRBV7-3 and TRBJ2-5; 7 bases match TRBD2. Trimming removed 2 bases from V and 4 bases from J; junction bases left unmatched: 4. The CDR3 has 14 residues. Per the germline V gene, CDR1 is SGHTA and CDR2 is FQGTGA. CDR3 nucleotide sequence: TGTGCCAGCAGCTTATTGGGCGGGAGAGAGACCCAGTACTTC. Translation: CASSLLGGRETQYF.

This rearrangement joins TRBV24-1 to TRBJ2-1, with 10 positions matching TRBD2. In germline, CDR1 is KGHDR, CDR2 SFDVKD. The CDR3 is 19 residues long. J lost 1 base, V lost 0 bases, and 8 bases had no gene match. The CDR3 reads CATSDLSQAGGPSYNEQFF. In nucleotides, the CDR3 is TGTGCCACCAGTGATTTGTCCCAAGCGGGAGGGCCGTCCTACAATGAGCAGTTCTTC.

The rearrangement uses TRBV18 and TRBJ2-3; 11 nucleotides match TRBD1. This CDR3 is built from 15 residues. The germline V gene has CDR1 KGHSH and CDR2 LQKENI. The V and J ends lost 3 bases and 8 bases, in that order; junction bases with no gene match: 7. This chain's CDR3 is CASSPGQGGIGTQYF. CDR3 sequence (DNA): TGTGCCAGCTCACCGGGACAGGGGGGCATAGGTACGCAGTATTTT.

The chain joins TRBV27 to TRBJ2-5; 7 bases fit TRBD1. Germline V gene lookup returns CDR1 MNHEY and CDR2 SMNVEV (reference sequence). Trimming cost V 5 bases and J 5 bases; bases outside gene matches: 5. The CDR3 totals 13 residues. CDR3 sequence: CASSPDRVETQYF. The CDR3 DNA sequence: TGTGCCAGCAGTCCAGACAGGGTTGAGACCCAGTACTTC.

This clone was detected only a few times. The V and J genes are TRBV7-2 and TRBJ1-2, with 11 positions matching TRBD1. Germline V gene lookup returns CDR1 SGHTA and CDR2 FQGNSA. This CDR3 contains 15 residues. Unmatched junction bases numbered 9, after V lost 3 bases and J lost 9 bases. As DNA, the CDR3 is TGTGCCAGCAGCTTGAGGACAGGGGGCCAAGGACGCTACACCTTC. As protein: CASSLRTGGQGRYTF.

The J gene is TRBJ1-3, the V gene TRBV7-2; 7 bases line up with TRBD1. With 3 bases clipped from V and 8 bases from J, the junction kept 4 bases outside the gene matches. Germline CDR1 reads SGHTA; CDR2 reads FQGNSA. CDR3 length: 13 residues. The CDR3 spells CASSFYRGDTIYF. The DNA for the CDR3 is TGTGCCAGCAGCTTCTACAGGGGCGACACCATATATTTT.

V and J are TRBV2 and TRBJ1-5, with D perhaps matching TRBD1 (6 bases). The CDR3 sequence is 15 residues long. V was clipped by 6 bases and J by 0 bases, with 12 bases between them. Germline V gene sequence: CDR1 SNHLY, CDR2 FYNNEI. CDR3 DNA sequence: TGTGCCAGCAGACGGGACACCTATAGCAATCAGCCCCAGCATTTT. Encoded protein: CASRRDTYSNQPQHF.